This TCR beta chain was profiled in a study of cytomegalovirus exposure and HLA in healthy donors. Healthy bone marrow donors made up the cohort. The study's findings and limits: Most of the CMV-associated TCR beta chains (in a later analysis) appeared to be HLA-restricted.

With 60 Vbeta and 13 Jbeta primers, the PCR was carried out. TCRdb's table, derived via immunoSEQ multiplex PCR, lists solely in-frame clones and lacks some. The sample records under 55,000 clones, about 73% being singletons. The CDR3 covers 17 residues. Looked up from germline, CDR1 is SGHDN and CDR2 is FVKESK. The ends were cut back, 0 bases at V and 0 bases at J, with 14 bases in the middle. Details on this clone: Its antigen is currently unknown.

The V call is TRBV14, the J call TRBJ1-1; D gene uncertain. Sequences were obtained from PBMCs. The origin of this receptor is a young woman in good health and CMV-seronegative. Here the CDR3 DNA reads TGTGCCAGCAGCCAAGATAGCGTCTTTACTATGAACACTGAAGCTTTCTTT. This gives the protein CASSQDSVFTMNTEAFF.